This TCR beta chain was found in a study of T cells after posttransplantation cyclophosphamide. General study findings and limits: Tissue-infiltrating T cells from skin or gut overlapped little with blood T cells. Later blood repertoires were often dominated by clones from the donor CD8+ memory compartment. After PTCy, TRB diversity resembled that of CNI/methotrexate controls.

TCRdb's table, derived via immunoSEQ multiplex PCR, lists solely in-frame clones and lacks some. There are some 27,000 clones in the sample; 86% occur only once, and around 3.5% lies in the top ten. About this clone itself: Antigen unknown.

The source material was PBMCs. The sequence came from a man aged 45-60 years.

CDR3 nucleotide sequence: TGTGCCACCACCAAGGGGATTTCCGGACAGATAACCGGGGAGCTGTTTTTT. Its translation is CATTKGISGQITGELFF. V and J are TRBV19 and TRBJ2-2, with a weak D call TRBD1 (6 bases). The CDR3 has 17 amino acids. The V gene's germline CDR1 is LNHDA and CDR2 SQIVND (reference sequence). V was shortened by 10 bases and J by 5 bases, with 26 bases between the two germline ends.